This T cell receptor beta chain appears in the sequencing data of a study of vaccination and CD4 T cells after COVID-19. Across the whole study: The BNT162b2 or mRNA-1273 vaccine was given to participants in two doses. The authors exposed cells to overlapping spike peptides derived from SARS-CoV-2, HCoV-NL63, HCoV-OC43 and HCoV-229E.

As to treatment: roughly 10-day PBMC culture with coronavirus spike peptide pools or control peptides (ViraFEST assay). Days 3 and 7 were when half the medium was replaced with fresh IL-2 medium. Sequence data for DNA of cultured CD4+ T cells were generated by the Oncomine TCR Beta short-read assay. The authors extracted genomic DNA from cultured CD4+ T cells. TCRdb itself ran the PCR reads through MiXCR, one entry per CDR3 protein. The repertoire holds roughly 5,400 distinct CDR3 sequences, with approximately 35% as singletons. A note on this clonotype: What it binds is unknown.

Germline V gene data show CDR1 as SNHLY and CDR2 as FYNNEI. The CDR3 runs 13 residues. V was trimmed by 8 bases and J by 1 base, leaving 11 bases between them. This chain joins TRBV2 and TRBJ1-1; no reliable D call. The source is a human donor who had recovered from COVID-19. The material sequenced was CD4+ T cells from blood, cultured in vitro, taken after SARS-CoV-2 vaccination. Here the CDR3 reads CASEFYRNTEAFF. The DNA for the CDR3 is TGTGCCAGCGAATTTTACAGGAACACTGAAGCTTTCTTT. Full variable domain (rest looked up from reference TRBV2 and TRBJ1-1): EPEVTQTPSHQVTQMGQEVILRCVPISNHLYFYWYRQILGQKVEFLVSFYNNEISEKSEIFDDQFSVERPDGSNFTLKIRSTKLEDSAMYFCASEFYRNTEAFFGQGTRLTVV.